Below, 21 T cell receptor beta chains from the same sample are listed, as sequenced in a study of cytomegalovirus exposure and HLA in healthy donors. The PCR contained 60 Vbeta and 13 Jbeta primers. Generated by immunoSEQ multiplex PCR, the TCRdb table keeps only in-frame clones and is missing some. The repertoire table contains about 110,000 clones. Sample: PBMCs. These receptors were taken from a man between 25 and 39 years old in good health and CMV-seronegative.

V is TRBV7-9 and J is TRBJ1-5; 8 nucleotides align to TRBD1. V shed 3 bases and J 2 bases; nucleotides not matched to a gene: 9. Germline values: CDR1 SEHNR, CDR2 FQNEAQ (reference sequence). CDR3 length equals 17 residues. This chain's CDR3 is CASSFGLAGGGNQPQHF. In DNA form, the CDR3 reads TGTGCCAGCAGCTTCGGGTTGGCAGGGGGCGGCAATCAGCCCCAGCATTTT.

The rearrangement joins TRBV10-1 to TRBJ1-2; 9 bases map to TRBD1. V lost 5 bases, J lost 6 bases, and 4 bases stayed unmatched. The CDR3 extends over 13 amino acids. Germline V gene data show CDR1 as WNHNN and CDR2 as SYGVQD (reference sequence). This CDR3 reads CASSRDRVDGYTF. CDR3 bases: TGCGCCAGCAGTAGGGACAGGGTGGATGGCTACACCTTC.

The chain has TRBV30 and TRBJ1-6, with a weak D call TRBD1 (5 bases). Deletions cut 5 bases from V and 7 bases from J, with 12 bases between. Germline CDR1 is GTSNPN and CDR2 is SVGIG (reference sequence). This CDR3 comprises 13 residues. CDR3 region: CAWGRPGNSPLHF. CDR3 coding DNA: TGTGCCTGGGGAAGGCCAGGGAATTCACCCCTCCACTTT.

The V gene is TRBV4-2, the J gene TRBJ2-1; 9 bases line up with TRBD2. Per the germline V gene, CDR1 is LGHNA and CDR2 is YNFKEQ. CDR3 size: 18 residues. The J segment lost 7 bases and the V segment lost 0 bases, leaving 13 bases of the junction unmatched. CDR3 DNA sequence: TGTGCCAGCAGCCAAGATCCGGGCGGGGGGGCCGTGGGGAATGAGCAGTTCTTC. Translating gives CASSQDPGGGAVGNEQFF.

The gene calls are TRBV5-1 and TRBJ2-1; 7 positions match TRBD1. In germline, CDR1 is SGHRS, CDR2 YFSETQ. There are 15 residues in the CDR3. Trimming at V came to 2 bases and at J to 4 bases, leaving 6 bases not matched to a gene. Here the CDR3 DNA reads TGCGCCAGCAGCTTCGGGCAGGGGGTATACAATGAGCAGTTCTTC. It translates to CASSFGQGVYNEQFF.

V and J are TRBV5-1 and TRBJ2-7; the D gene is possibly TRBD1 (5 bases). Trimming took off 2 bases at V and 3 bases at J, with 9 bases between the two ends. Germline assignment: CDR1 SGHRS and CDR2 YFSETQ. The CDR3 runs 13 residues. The CDR3 nucleotides read TGCGCCAGCAGCTTAGCAGGGATCTACGAGCAGTACTTC. Amino acid sequence: CASSLAGIYEQYF.

The V and J genes are TRBV5-1 and TRBJ2-3; TRBD1 aligns across 8 bases. The CDR3 runs to 14 residues. Per the germline V gene, CDR1 is SGHRS and CDR2 is YFSETQ. Unmatched junction bases numbered 8, after V lost 4 bases and J lost 7 bases. CDR3 sequence reads: CASSPGQGSNTQYF. DNA for the CDR3: TGCGCCAGCAGCCCCGGACAGGGTAGCAATACGCAGTATTTT. The full variable domain, with the rest looked up from reference TRBV5-1 and TRBJ2-3, is KAGVTQTPRYLIKTRGQQVTLSCSPISGHRSVSWYQQTPGQGLQFLFEYFSETQRNKGNFPGRFSGRQFSNSRSEMNVSTLELGDSALYLCASSPGQGSNTQYFGPGTRLTVL.

The chain is built from TRBV5-4 and TRBJ2-7, with D uncertain. The CDR3 has 14 amino acids. Trimming removed 10 bases from V and 2 bases from J, with 19 bases in between. Germline loops: CDR1 SGHNT, CDR2 YYREEE (reference sequence). The DNA of the CDR3 is TGTGCCTGGTTCCCCCAAGCGAACCCCTACGAGCAGTACTTC. It translates to CAWFPQANPYEQYF.

This rearrangement joins TRBV4-3 to TRBJ2-5; 10 nucleotides agree with TRBD2. The ends lost 4 bases at V and 5 bases at J; junction bases unmatched: 7. This CDR3 is 15 amino acids long. Germline V gene lookup returns CDR1 LGHNA and CDR2 YSLEER. CDR3 sequence: CASSPTSGVGETQYF. In DNA form, the CDR3 reads TGCGCCAGCAGCCCTACTAGCGGGGTAGGCGAGACCCAGTACTTC.

With respect to this clone: Other DNA sequences in the sample encode the same CDR3. The chain couples TRBV18 to TRBJ1-3; D call uncertain. Looked up from germline, CDR1 is KGHSH and CDR2 is LQKENI. The ends were cut back, 3 bases at V and 0 bases at J, with 9 bases in the middle. The CDR3 covers 15 residues. CDR3 loop: CASSPNSLSGNTIYF. DNA of the CDR3: TGTGCCAGCTCACCGAATAGTCTCTCTGGAAACACCATATATTTT.

V and J are TRBV6-5 and TRBJ2-2; D call uncertain. Germline CDR1 and CDR2: MNHEY and SVGAGI. The CDR3 extends over 13 amino acids. Trimming shortened V by 5 bases and J by 5 bases, and 9 bases separated the two germline ends. CDR3 DNA: TGTGCCAGCAGTGAACACATGACCGGGGAGCTGTTTTTT. It encodes CASSEHMTGELFF.

The chain combines TRBV28 with TRBJ2-3; maybe TRBD2 (5 bases). Germline V gives CDR1 MDHEN, CDR2 SYDVKM. This CDR3 spans 13 amino acids. Trimming stripped 8 bases from V and 1 base from J, with 10 bases between. The DNA for the CDR3 is TGTGCCAGCGGTCGGGGTGGCACAGATACGCAGTATTTT. The encoded protein is CASGRGGTDTQYF.

The chain links TRBV6-6 to TRBJ2-7; D is perhaps TRBD2 (5 bases). With 6 bases removed from V and 3 bases from J, the gap between germline ends came to 21 bases. Germline CDR1 and CDR2: MNHNY and SVGAGI (reference sequence). CDR3 length equals 16 residues. The CDR3 bases are TGTGCCAGCAGCCACGTGCCGAGGACTTCTTACTACGAGCAGTACTTC. The encoded protein is CASSHVPRTSYYEQYF.

The chain links TRBV7-2 to TRBJ1-1, with D perhaps TRBD1 (6 bases). CDR3 length: 15 residues. Trimming cost V 5 bases and J 0 bases, with 13 bases left between them. The germline CDR1 and CDR2 sequences are SGHTA and FQGNSA. In nucleotides, the CDR3 is TGTGCCAGCAGCGTTTACAGGGTCTTGAACACTGAAGCTTTCTTT. It specifies CASSVYRVLNTEAFF.

The chain has TRBV6-1 and TRBJ1-1; perhaps TRBD1 as D (5 bases). V shed 2 bases and J shed 4 bases, with 8 bases lying between them. The germline V gene encodes CDR1 MNHNS and CDR2 SASEGT. The length of the CDR3 is 13 residues. Written as DNA, the CDR3 is TGTGCCAGCAGTGAACTAGGGGTCACTGAAGCTTTCTTT. Translated, it gives CASSELGVTEAFF.

V and J are TRBV6-1 and TRBJ2-1, with 12 bases lining up with TRBD1. The V gene end was trimmed by 6 bases and the J gene end by 8 bases; junction bases not matched to a gene: 8. Germline-derived CDR1 and CDR2 are MNHNS and SASEGT. The CDR3 has 15 amino acids. As DNA, the CDR3 is TGTGCCAGCAGGTTCGGGACAGGGGGCGTGGATGAGCAGTTCTTC. This sequence encodes CASRFGTGGVDEQFF.

The chain uses TRBV7-2 and TRBJ2-5; 8 bases fit TRBD1. After removal of 4 bases from V and 2 bases from J, the junction contained 9 bases not matched to a gene. In germline, CDR1 is SGHTA, CDR2 FQGNSA. This CDR3 has 16 amino acids. The chain's CDR3 is CASSYGQGRPQETQYF. Here the CDR3 DNA reads TGTGCCAGCAGCTATGGACAGGGAAGACCTCAAGAGACCCAGTACTTC.

The rearrangement uses TRBV9 and TRBJ2-2; D is perhaps TRBD2 (5 bases). V dropped 3 bases and J dropped 7 bases, with 13 bases sitting between them. CDR3 length: 14 residues. Germline lookup yields CDR1 SGDLS and CDR2 YYNGEE. CDR3 amino acids: CASSGPWAGGELFF. CDR3 in DNA: TGTGCCAGCAGCGGACCCTGGGCGGGCGGGGAGCTGTTTTTT.

The rearrangement uses TRBV5-8 and TRBJ2-7; 9 positions match TRBD2. CDR3 length equals 15 residues. After removal of 0 bases from V and 9 bases from J, the junction contained 10 bases not matched to a gene. From germline, CDR1 is SGHTS and CDR2 YDEGEE. The CDR3 DNA sequence: TGTGCCAGCAGCTTGGGGCCTAGCGGGGTTAAAGGGCAGTACTTC. This encodes CASSLGPSGVKGQYF.

The rearrangement links TRBV7-2 to TRBJ1-5, with D possibly matching TRBD1 (5 bases). The V gene lost 2 bases and the J gene lost 4 bases, with 6 bases spanning the gap. This CDR3 region has 13 residues. Germline CDR1 SGHTA, CDR2 FQGNSA. Written as DNA, the CDR3 is TGTGCCAGCAGCTTACAGGGAAATCAGCCCCAGCATTTT. Translation: CASSLQGNQPQHF.

The rearrangement joins TRBV9 to TRBJ1-4; D is undetermined. Trimming took off 7 bases at V and 4 bases at J, with 14 bases between the two ends. CDR1 SGDLS and CDR2 YYNGEE come from the germline V gene. The CDR3 contains 14 residues. The CDR3 bases are TGTGCCAGCGGATTAGGACTTCTTAATGAAAAACTGTTTTTT. Translation gives CASGLGLLNEKLFF.